The subject of this entry is one TCR beta chain. This record belongs to a study of OX40 agonist ivuxolimab in advanced cancers. Clones were read by immunoSEQ multiplex PCR, and TCRdb kept only the in-frame ones, dropping some. The data hold tens of thousands of clones, with under 95% observed a single time. This CDR3 contains 11 residues. Germline V CDR1 and CDR2: MNHEY, SVGAGI. V was shortened by 0 bases and J by 8 bases, with 2 bases between the two germline ends. The TCR comes from an adult with an advanced solid tumor such as melanoma, head and neck, liver or kidney cancer. Sequences were derived from CD4+ or CD8+ T cells sorted from blood, sampled in a trial of the OX40 agonist ivuxolimab. The V call is TRBV6-5, the J call TRBJ2-1, with no clear D. In nucleotides, the CDR3 is TGTGCCAGCAGTTACTCGGATGAGCAGTTCTTC. Translating gives CASSYSDEQFF.